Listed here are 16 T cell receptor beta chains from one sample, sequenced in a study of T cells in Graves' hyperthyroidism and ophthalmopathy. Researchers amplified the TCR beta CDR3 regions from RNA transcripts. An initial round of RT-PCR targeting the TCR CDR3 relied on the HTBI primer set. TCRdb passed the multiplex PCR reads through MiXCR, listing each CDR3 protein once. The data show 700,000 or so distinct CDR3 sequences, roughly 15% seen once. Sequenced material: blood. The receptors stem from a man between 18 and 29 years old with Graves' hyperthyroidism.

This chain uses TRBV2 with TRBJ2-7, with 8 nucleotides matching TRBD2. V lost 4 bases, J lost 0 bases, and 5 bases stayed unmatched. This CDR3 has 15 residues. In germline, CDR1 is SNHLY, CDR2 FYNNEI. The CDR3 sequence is CASSVSSGASYEQYF. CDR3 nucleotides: TGTGCCAGCAGTGTTAGTAGCGGGGCCTCCTACGAGCAGTACTTC.

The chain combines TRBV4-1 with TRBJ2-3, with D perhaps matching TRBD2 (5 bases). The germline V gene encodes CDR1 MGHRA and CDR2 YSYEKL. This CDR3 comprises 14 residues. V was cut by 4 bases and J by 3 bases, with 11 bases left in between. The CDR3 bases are TGCGCCAGCAGCCGGATCGGGGAAACAGATACGCAGTATTTT. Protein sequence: CASSRIGETDTQYF.

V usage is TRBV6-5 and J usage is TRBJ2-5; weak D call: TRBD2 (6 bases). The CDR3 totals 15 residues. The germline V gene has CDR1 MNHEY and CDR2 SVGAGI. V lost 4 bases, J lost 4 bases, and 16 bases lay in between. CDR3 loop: CASSLGLGGRETQYF. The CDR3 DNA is TGTGCCAGCAGTTTGGGACTCGGCGGGCGAGAGACCCAGTACTTC.

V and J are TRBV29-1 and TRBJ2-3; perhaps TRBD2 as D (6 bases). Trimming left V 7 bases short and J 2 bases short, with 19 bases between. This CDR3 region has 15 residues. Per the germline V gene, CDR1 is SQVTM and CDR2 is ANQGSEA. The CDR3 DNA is TGCAGCGCTTGCTTTGGGCGGGATACCACAGATACGCAGTATTTT. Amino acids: CSACFGRDTTDTQYF.

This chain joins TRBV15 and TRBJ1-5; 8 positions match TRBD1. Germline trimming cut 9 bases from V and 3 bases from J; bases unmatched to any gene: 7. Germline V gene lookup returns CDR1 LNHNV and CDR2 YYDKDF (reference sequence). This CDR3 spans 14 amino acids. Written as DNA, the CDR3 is TGTGCCACATCGGCAGGGGGCGTCAATCAGCCCCAGCATTTT. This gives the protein CATSAGGVNQPQHF.

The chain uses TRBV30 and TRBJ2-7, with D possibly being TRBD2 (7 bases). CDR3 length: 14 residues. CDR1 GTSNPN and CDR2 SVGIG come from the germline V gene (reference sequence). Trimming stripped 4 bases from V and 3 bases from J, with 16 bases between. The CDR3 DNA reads TGTGCCTGGACCCCAAGGGGGGGGGGCTACGAGCAGTACTTC. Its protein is CAWTPRGGGYEQYF. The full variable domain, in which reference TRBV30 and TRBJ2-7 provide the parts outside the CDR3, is SQTIHQWPATLVQPVGSPLSLECTVEGTSNPNLYWYRQAAGRGLQLLFYSVGIGQISSEVPQNLSASRPQDRQFILSSKKLLLSDSGFYLCAWTPRGGGYEQYFGPGTRLTVT.

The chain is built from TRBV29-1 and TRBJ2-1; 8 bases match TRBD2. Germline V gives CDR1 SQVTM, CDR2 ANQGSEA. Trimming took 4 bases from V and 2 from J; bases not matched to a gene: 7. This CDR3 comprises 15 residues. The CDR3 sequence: CSVAGLAGTYNEQFF. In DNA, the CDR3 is TGCAGCGTTGCGGGGCTAGCGGGCACCTACAATGAGCAGTTCTTC.

The CDR3 region has the DNA TGTGCCAGCAGCTTAGGGGGAGGGGGCAACTATGGCTACACCTTC. This codes for CASSLGGGGNYGYTF. This chain connects TRBV7-2 to TRBJ1-2, with TRBD1 identical over 7 bases. Germline V lookup: CDR1 SGHTA, CDR2 FQGNSA. J gave up 2 bases and V 1 base, and 4 bases lay outside the gene matches. CDR3 size: 15 residues.

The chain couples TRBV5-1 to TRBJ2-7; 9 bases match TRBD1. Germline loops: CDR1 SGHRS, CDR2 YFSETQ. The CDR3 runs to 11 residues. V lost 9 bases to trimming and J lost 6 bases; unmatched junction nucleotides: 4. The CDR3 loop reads CANQTGGEQYF. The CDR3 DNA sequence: TGCGCCAACCAGACAGGGGGCGAGCAGTACTTC.

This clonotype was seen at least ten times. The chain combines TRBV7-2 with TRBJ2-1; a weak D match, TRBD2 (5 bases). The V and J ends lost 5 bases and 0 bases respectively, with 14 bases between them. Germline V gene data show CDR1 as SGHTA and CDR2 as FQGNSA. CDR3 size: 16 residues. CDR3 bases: TGTGCCAGCAGCCTATATCAGCGGACCTCCTACAATGAGCAGTTCTTC. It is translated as CASSLYQRTSYNEQFF. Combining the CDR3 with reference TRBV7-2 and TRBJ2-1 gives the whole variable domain GAGVSQSPSNKVTEKGKDVELRCDPISGHTALYWYRQSLGQGLEFLIYFQGNSAPDKSGLPSDRFSAERTGGSVSTLTIQRTQQEDSAVYLCASSLYQRTSYNEQFFGPGTRLTVL.

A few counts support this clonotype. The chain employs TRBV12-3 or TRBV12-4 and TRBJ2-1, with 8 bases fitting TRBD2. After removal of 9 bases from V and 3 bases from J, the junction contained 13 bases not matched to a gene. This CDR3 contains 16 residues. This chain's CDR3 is CASQPSGRGYYNEQFF. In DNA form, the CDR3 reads TGTGCCAGTCAACCTTCCGGGAGGGGTTACTACAATGAGCAGTTCTTC.

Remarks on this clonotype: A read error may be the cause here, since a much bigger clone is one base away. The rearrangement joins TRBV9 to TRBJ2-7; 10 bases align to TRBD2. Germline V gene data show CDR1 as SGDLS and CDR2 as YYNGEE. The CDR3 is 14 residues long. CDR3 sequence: CASSVGLAGYGQYF. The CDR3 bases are TGTGCCAGCAGCGTAGGACTAGCGGGCTACGGGCAGTACTTC.

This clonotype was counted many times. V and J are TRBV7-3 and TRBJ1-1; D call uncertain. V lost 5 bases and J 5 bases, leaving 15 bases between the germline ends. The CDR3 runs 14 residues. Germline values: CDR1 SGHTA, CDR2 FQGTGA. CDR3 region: CASSLLPDRTEAFF. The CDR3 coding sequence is TGTGCCAGCAGCCTCCTACCAGATCGGACTGAAGCTTTCTTT.

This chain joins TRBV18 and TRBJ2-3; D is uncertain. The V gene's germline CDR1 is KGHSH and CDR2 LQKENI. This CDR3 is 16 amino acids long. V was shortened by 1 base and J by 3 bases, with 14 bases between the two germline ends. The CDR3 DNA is TGTGCCAGCTCACCACTTAGCTCAGTGAGTACAGATACGCAGTATTTT. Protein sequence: CASSPLSSVSTDTQYF.

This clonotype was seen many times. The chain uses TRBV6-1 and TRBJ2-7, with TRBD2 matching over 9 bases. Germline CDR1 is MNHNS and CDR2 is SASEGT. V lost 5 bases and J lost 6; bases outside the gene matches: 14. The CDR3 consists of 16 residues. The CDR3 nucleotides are TGTGCCAGCAGTCCCTCGGTAGCGGGAGCCAGCGGCGAGCAGTACTTC. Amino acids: CASSPSVAGASGEQYF.

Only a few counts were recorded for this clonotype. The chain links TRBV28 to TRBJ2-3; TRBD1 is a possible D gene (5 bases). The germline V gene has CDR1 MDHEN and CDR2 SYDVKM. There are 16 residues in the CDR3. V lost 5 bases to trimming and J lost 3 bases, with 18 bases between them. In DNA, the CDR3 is TGTGCCAGCAGTCCCCTGACAGATTCGGCGACAGATACGCAGTATTTT. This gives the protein CASSPLTDSATDTQYF.